The clone carrying this TCR beta chain was picked up a small number of times. Its target is unknown. Produced via immunoSEQ multiplex PCR; TCRdb's table is partial and in-frame only. Of more than 60,000 clones in the sample, about 74% were seen once. This sample stems from a study of vaccination effects on CD4 cells after COVID-19. As for the study in general: Post-vaccine sampling took place a median of 72 days after the second dose.

Cultured cells yielded isolated CD4+ T cells after approximately nine days. Participants completed two doses of the BNT162b2 or mRNA-1273 vaccine. Both day 3 and day 7 saw half the medium replaced with IL-2 medium. Findings and limits, study-wide: Few convalescent patients, and no early post-infection timepoints, were available to the study.

The TCR was taken from a human donor who received a COVID-19 vaccine. This specimen was CD4+ T cells from PBMCs cultured without peptide, taken after COVID-19 vaccination.

The DNA of the CDR3 is TGTGCCAGTAGTATAGTCGGACAGGGGAACACTGAAGCTTTCTTT. This gives the protein CASSIVGQGNTEAFF. The V and J genes are TRBV19 and TRBJ1-1; 8 bases are a match to TRBD1. Germline CDR1 LNHDA, CDR2 SQIVND (reference sequence). The trim removed 1 base at V and 1 base at J, leaving 2 bases unmatched. This CDR3 has 15 amino acids. Drawing the rest from reference TRBV19 and TRBJ1-1, the complete variable domain is DGGITQSPKYLFRKEGQNVTLSCEQNLNHDAMYWYRQDPGQGLRLIYYSQIVNDFQKGDIAEGYSVSREKKESFPLTVTSAQKNPTAFYLCASSIVGQGNTEAFFGQGTRLTVV.